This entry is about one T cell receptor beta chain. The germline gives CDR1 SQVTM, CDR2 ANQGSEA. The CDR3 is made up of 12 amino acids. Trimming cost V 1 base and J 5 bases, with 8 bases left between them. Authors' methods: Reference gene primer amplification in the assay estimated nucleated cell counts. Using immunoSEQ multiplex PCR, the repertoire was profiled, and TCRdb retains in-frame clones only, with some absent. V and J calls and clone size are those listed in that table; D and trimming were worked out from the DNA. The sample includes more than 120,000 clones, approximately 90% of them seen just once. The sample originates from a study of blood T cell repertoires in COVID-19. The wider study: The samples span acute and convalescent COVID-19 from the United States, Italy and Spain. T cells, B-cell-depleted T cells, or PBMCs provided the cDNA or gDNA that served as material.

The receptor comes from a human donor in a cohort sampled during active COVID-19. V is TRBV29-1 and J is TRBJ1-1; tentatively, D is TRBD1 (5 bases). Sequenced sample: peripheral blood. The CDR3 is CSVEGRDTEAFF. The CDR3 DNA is TGCAGCGTTGAAGGCAGGGATACTGAAGCTTTCTTT.